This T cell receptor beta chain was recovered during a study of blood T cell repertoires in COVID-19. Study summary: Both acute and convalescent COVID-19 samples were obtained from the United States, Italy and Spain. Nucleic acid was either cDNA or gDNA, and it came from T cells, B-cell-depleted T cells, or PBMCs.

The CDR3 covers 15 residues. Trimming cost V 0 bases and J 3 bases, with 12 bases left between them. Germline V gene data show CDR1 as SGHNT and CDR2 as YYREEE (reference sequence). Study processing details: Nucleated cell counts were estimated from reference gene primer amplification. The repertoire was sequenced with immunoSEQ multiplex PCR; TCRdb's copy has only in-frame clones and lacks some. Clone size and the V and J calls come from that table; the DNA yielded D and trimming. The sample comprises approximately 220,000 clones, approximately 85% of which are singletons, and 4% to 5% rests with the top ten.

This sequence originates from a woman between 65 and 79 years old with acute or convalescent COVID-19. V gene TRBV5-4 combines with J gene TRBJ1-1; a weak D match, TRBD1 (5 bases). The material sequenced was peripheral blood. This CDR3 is CASSLEGRGDTEAFF. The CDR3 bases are TGTGCCAGCAGCTTGGAGGGGCGGGGGGACACTGAAGCTTTCTTT.